This T cell receptor beta chain was documented in a study of T cell repertoires in cytomegalovirus infection. Study information: Epitope selection comprised recently identified HLA-C-restricted CMV epitopes and well-studied HLA-B-restricted CMV epitopes. CMV infection plus the matching HLA type was flagged by public TCR beta signatures. Points from the study as a whole: Across the ex vivo response, the dominant clonotypes were HLA-C-restricted CMV-specific TCR beta clonotypes.

The V gene lost 0 bases and the J gene lost 15 bases, with 12 bases spanning the gap. The CDR3 extends over 11 amino acids. Germline V CDR1 and CDR2: DFQATT, SNEGSKA (reference sequence). MiXCR, run by TCRdb on the reads, gives a single entry per CDR3 protein. This sample carries approximately 100,000 distinct CDR3 sequences, around 45% of them seen once, and the ten largest clones take about 74%. Details on this clonotype: Its matching antigen is unknown.

The chain is built from TRBV20-1 and TRBJ2-1, with D hard to call. The sequence was collected from a human donor in good health (CMV status not recorded). Some clones in this sample may be carry-over from other donors' samples. The sample here was CD8+ T cells from cultured PBMCs, taken from culture after CMV antigen stimulation. The DNA of the CDR3 is TGCAGTGCTAGAGATCTGGCCGGACCGTTCTTC. Protein: CSARDLAGPFF.